This TCR beta chain came from a study of glioma-infiltrating T cells after dendritic cell vaccination. Time point described: after dendritic cell vaccination, including at tumor progression/relapse. Germline values: CDR1 MNHEY, CDR2 SVGAGI. The CDR3 extends over 15 amino acids. Trimming removed 0 bases from V and 4 bases from J; junction bases left unmatched: 4. Notes on the study in general: The cohort had few patients with full blood and tumor sets.

About this clone itself: Its specificity is not known.

Some clones are missing from TCRdb's copy, which holds only in-frame ones; the method was immunoSEQ multiplex PCR. Here the sample spans about 76,000 clones, roughly 91% being singletons. This sample comprised blood, obtained after dendritic cell vaccination. This TCR was recovered from a human donor with glioblastoma. The gene calls are TRBV6-5 and TRBJ2-5; 8 nucleotides match TRBD2. CDR3 in DNA: TGTGCCAGCAGTTACTCAGAAGGACTAGCAGAGACCCAGTACTTC. Its protein product is CASSYSEGLAETQYF.